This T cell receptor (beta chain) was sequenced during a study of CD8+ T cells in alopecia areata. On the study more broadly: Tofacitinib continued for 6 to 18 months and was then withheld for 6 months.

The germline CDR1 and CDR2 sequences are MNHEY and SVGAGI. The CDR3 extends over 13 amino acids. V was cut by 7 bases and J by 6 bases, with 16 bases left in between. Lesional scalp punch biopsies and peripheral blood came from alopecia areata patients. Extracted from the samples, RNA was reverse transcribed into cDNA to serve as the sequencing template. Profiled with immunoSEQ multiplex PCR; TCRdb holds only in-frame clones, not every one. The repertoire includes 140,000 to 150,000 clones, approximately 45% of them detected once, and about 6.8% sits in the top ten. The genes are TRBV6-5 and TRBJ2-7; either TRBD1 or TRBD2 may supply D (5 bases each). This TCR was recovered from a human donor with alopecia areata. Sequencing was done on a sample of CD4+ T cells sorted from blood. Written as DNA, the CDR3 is TGTGCCAGCATCTCCCTCCGTGGGGGCGAGCAGTACTTC. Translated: CASISLRGGEQYF.